This T cell receptor (beta chain) was documented in a study of shared clonotypes between healthy human individuals. The CDR3 runs to 15 residues. Trimming shortened V by 7 bases and J by 1 base, and 17 bases separated the two germline ends. The V gene's germline CDR1 is SGHVS and CDR2 FQNEAQ. Using immunoSEQ multiplex PCR, the repertoire was profiled, and TCRdb retains in-frame clones only, with some absent. The data show about half a million clones, 79% seen once. Study-wide results and caveats: Read depth was anticipated to influence clonotype sharing among donors. What limited the represented genetic and exposure-history diversity was the small number of donors.

Comment on this clone: What it binds is unknown.

Material for sequencing was PBMCs. V usage is TRBV7-8 and J usage is TRBJ2-7, with D perhaps assigned TRBD1 or TRBD2 (5 bases each). The TCR was taken from a woman in her thirties or forties in good health. Some clones in this sample may be carry-over from other donors' samples. The CDR3: CASTPWDVLSYEQYF. CDR3 sequence (DNA): TGTGCCAGCACCCCTTGGGACGTGCTATCCTACGAGCAGTACTTC.